This TCR beta chain came from a study of PD-1 blockade in classical Hodgkin lymphoma (dated by TCRdb to between 2020 and 2021). Broadly, across the study: Nivolumab dosing was 3 mg/kg intravenously every 2 weeks, continuing until either disease progression or unacceptable toxicity. The study used TCR beta sequencing and CyTOF to define a peripheral blood immune signature of response to PD-1 blockade in classical Hodgkin lymphoma. Findings and caveats that apply to the study as a whole: Only a single clinical trial cohort was studied, and what caused the repertoire differences, possibly disease activity or prior therapy, remained undefined. A significant rise by C4D1 was seen in CD4+ but not CD8+ TCR diversity (p=0.0027 vs p=0.16), with the rise being most apparent in complete responders (p=0.02). Baseline TCR diversity was reported to be lower in newly diagnosed patients than in healthy donors and to be lower still in relapsed/refractory patients. Lower diversity was observed in patients in whom nivolumab was started less than 1 year after ASCT, and these patients were excluded from later analyses so that confounding by immune reconstitution would be avoided. Trial patients with a complete response had baseline diversity similar to that of newly diagnosed patients, while partial responders and progressors had significantly lower diversity.

Details on this clone: Which antigen it targets is not known. No clone much larger than this one lies a single base away; base qualities are absent.

The time point label of this sample denotes: cycle 1 day 1 (C1D1), immediately before nivolumab initiation. All trial patients had relapsed after autologous stem cell transplantation, with cohorts A, B and C differing in prior brentuximab vedotin exposure. The trial cohort included 50 to 60 patients with relapsed/refractory classical Hodgkin lymphoma, and each patient had a best overall response of complete response, partial response or progressive disease. Single-agent nivolumab was administered to trial patients in the multi-cohort phase II CheckMate 205 trial. Best overall response was determined by an independent review committee according to the 2007 International Working Group response criteria. PBMCs from the trial were collected at three points: immediately before nivolumab initiation (C1D1), and during therapy at cycle 2 day 1 and cycle 4 day 1. Peripheral blood was collected in 8 mL Vacutainer Cell Preparation Tubes, from which PBMCs were isolated by centrifugation and then cryopreserved.

The Qiagen DNeasy kit was used to extract genomic DNA both from unsorted PBMCs and from the negatively selected CD4+ and CD8+ fractions. Using primers that anneal to V and J segments, immunoSEQ multiplex PCR amplified the TCR beta CDR3 regions. A synthetic immune receptor repertoire was used to minimize amplification bias, and any remaining bias was removed computationally after sequencing. Concerning the study's data processing: Repertoire diversity was quantified as the Shannon entropy index using custom Python scripts. Unsorted, CD4+ and CD8+ repertoires were analyzed separately, except for combined analyses in which CD4+ and CD8+ sequences were merged in silico. Clonal expansion was defined as at least a 2-fold frequency increase after treatment relative to C1D1, with a pseudocount of 0.5 for undetected baseline clones. Singleton clones were defined as clones with 0 or 1 copy at C1D1, and non-singleton clones were defined as clones with 2 or more copies. Clones expanded in unsorted samples were labelled as CD4+, CD8+ or unknown by matching protein sequences in sorted samples from the same patient. Wilcoxon tests were applied to paired samples to test diversity changes from C1D1 to C4D1. Entries here come from immuneACCESS through TCRdb and include only in-frame sequences with V and J called. Some clones fail to appear in such tables; in the studies checked, an unresolved V gene covers under half of the shortfall, and the cause of the remainder is unknown. That table furnishes V, J and clone size, whereas the DNA furnished D and trimming. In all, the sample holds 75,000 to 100,000 clones, and 80% to 85% of those were seen once. The ten biggest clones cover 12% of the sample.

CDR1 and CDR2, per the germline V gene, are SGHNT and YENEEA. There are 16 amino acids in the CDR3, from cysteine to phenylalanine inclusive. Only the CDR3 region is kept as DNA, spanning 48 bases read in frame from base 1. Trimming costs V 3 bases and J 4 bases, and their ends lie 15 bases apart. The TCR originated in a human donor with classical Hodgkin lymphoma. The sample here was peripheral blood mononuclear cells (PBMCs), taken at baseline. This receptor chain uses TRBV11-3 and TRBJ1-4; no D segment can be confidently identified. The CDR3 corresponds to CASSFKHFAGNEKLFF. The DNA reads TGTGCCAGCAGCTTCAAACACTTCGCCGGTAATGAAAAACTGTTTTTT.